This passage covers 9 T cell receptor beta chains from one sample sequenced in a study of response to subunit inactivated influenza vaccine. Each CDR3 protein gets one entry after TCRdb re-called the RT-PCR reads with MiXCR. The table shows just under 250,000 distinct CDR3 sequences, with 12% occurring only once. Specimen: non-naive T cells sorted from PBMCs, collected about 14 days before vaccination. The source of these receptors is a man in his fifties or sixties who received an inactivated influenza vaccine.

The chain uses TRBV3-1 and TRBJ1-4; D is perhaps TRBD1 (5 bases). V was shortened by 4 bases and J by 0 bases, with 15 bases between the two germline ends. The CDR3 consists of 17 residues. The germline V gene encodes CDR1 LGHDT and CDR2 YNNKEL (reference sequence). CDR3 region: CASSPPEGPATNEKLFF. In DNA form, the CDR3 reads TGTGCCAGCAGCCCCCCGGAGGGGCCAGCAACTAATGAAAAACTGTTTTTT.

Here the CDR3 reads CASSPEGKSNQPQHF. CDR3 DNA sequence: TGTGCCAGCTCACCCGAGGGGAAGAGCAATCAGCCCCAGCATTTT. This chain joins TRBV18 and TRBJ1-5, with D maybe TRBD1 (5 bases). Deletions cut 3 bases from V and 1 base from J, with 10 bases between. The CDR3 is 15 residues long. Per germline, CDR1 KGHSH and CDR2 LQKENI.

The sample holds a few counts of this clonotype. The chain has TRBV6-1 and TRBJ2-3; 9 nucleotides agree with TRBD1. The trim removed 6 bases at V and 5 bases at J, leaving 6 bases unmatched. The V gene's germline CDR1 is MNHNS and CDR2 SASEGT. The CDR3 totals 14 residues. CDR3 residues: CASSRDRGLDTQYF. The CDR3 coding sequence is TGTGCCAGCAGCCGAGACAGGGGGTTAGATACGCAGTATTTT.

The CDR3, as DNA: TGCAGCGTTGATTTATGGGCTAGCGACCTGTCTACCTCCTACAATGAGCAGTTCTTC. Translation: CSVDLWASDLSTSYNEQFF. The chain is built from TRBV29-1 and TRBJ2-1; perhaps TRBD2 as D (6 bases). V lost 3 bases and J 0 bases, leaving 24 bases between the germline ends. Germline loops: CDR1 SQVTM, CDR2 ANQGSEA. The CDR3 runs to 19 residues.

The chain carries TRBV18 and TRBJ2-3; TRBD1 is a possible D gene (5 bases). The germline V and J ends were trimmed by 3 bases and 7 bases, with 8 bases remaining between them. Germline CDR1 KGHSH, CDR2 LQKENI. The CDR3 length is 12 residues. CDR3: CASSPDSYTQYF. As DNA, the CDR3 is TGTGCCAGCTCACCCGACAGCTATACGCAGTATTTT.

This chain joins TRBV5-6 and TRBJ2-3; TRBD1 aligns across 8 bases. The junction had 8 bases not matched to a gene; V was cut back by 4 bases and J by 4 bases. This CDR3 comprises 15 residues. Germline loops: CDR1 SGHDT, CDR2 YYEEEE. This chain's CDR3 is CASSRPDRGSDTQYF. The CDR3 DNA reads as TGTGCCAGCAGCCGCCCCGACAGGGGTTCAGATACGCAGTATTTT.

V and J are TRBV5-1 and TRBJ2-1; possibly TRBD2 for D (6 bases). The CDR3 length is 16 residues. CDR1 SGHRS and CDR2 YFSETQ come from the germline V gene. V lost 2 bases, J lost 1 base, and 13 bases lay in between. CDR3 sequence reads: CASSFSAGRSYNEQFF. As DNA, the CDR3 is TGCGCCAGCAGCTTTAGTGCGGGACGGTCCTACAATGAGCAGTTCTTC.

This sequence joins TRBV20-1 and TRBJ2-7; 7 nucleotides line up with TRBD1. The CDR3 consists of 16 residues. The ends lost 0 bases at V and 3 bases at J; junction bases unmatched: 11. Looked up from germline, CDR1 is DFQATT and CDR2 is SNEGSKA (reference sequence). CDR3 DNA sequence: TGCAGTGCTAGAGATGTAGGGGGCCTAACTATCTACGAGCAGTACTTC. Translating gives CSARDVGGLTIYEQYF.

The table lists this clonotype with a few counts. This chain connects TRBV7-2 to TRBJ2-3; 13 positions agree with TRBD2. Looked up from germline, CDR1 is SGHTA and CDR2 is FQGNSA. V shed 5 bases, J shed 4 bases, and the junction held 6 bases outside the gene matches. This CDR3 has 16 amino acids. The CDR3 DNA is TGTGCCAGCAGCCCTGGACTAGCGGGAGTGGCAGATACGCAGTATTTT. This translates into CASSPGLAGVADTQYF.